This TCR beta chain was captured by sequencing in a study of CD8+ T cells in alopecia areata. Reverse transcription of extracted RNA yielded cDNA, which provided the sequencing template. Sequencing used immunoSEQ multiplex PCR; TCRdb keeps in-frame clones, though not all of them. This table holds some 150,000 clones, roughly 61% found once. In alopecia areata patients, both lesional scalp punch biopsies and peripheral blood were collected. Using a FACSAria, the CD4+ and CD8+ T cells were sorted from the PBMCs. Between the trimmed V and J ends, which lost 3 bases and 4 bases, there was a span of 15 bases. This CDR3 region has 15 residues. Germline-derived CDR1 and CDR2 are MGHDK and SYGVNS.

The genes are TRBV25-1 and TRBJ2-5; the D call may be TRBD1 or TRBD2 (5 bases each). The sequences come from CD4+ T cells sorted from blood, collected at week 0. This TCR was sampled from a human donor with alopecia areata. In DNA form, the CDR3 reads TGTGCCAGCAGTGACGACCGGGGAACAGGAGAGACCCAGTACTTC. Residues: CASSDDRGTGETQYF.